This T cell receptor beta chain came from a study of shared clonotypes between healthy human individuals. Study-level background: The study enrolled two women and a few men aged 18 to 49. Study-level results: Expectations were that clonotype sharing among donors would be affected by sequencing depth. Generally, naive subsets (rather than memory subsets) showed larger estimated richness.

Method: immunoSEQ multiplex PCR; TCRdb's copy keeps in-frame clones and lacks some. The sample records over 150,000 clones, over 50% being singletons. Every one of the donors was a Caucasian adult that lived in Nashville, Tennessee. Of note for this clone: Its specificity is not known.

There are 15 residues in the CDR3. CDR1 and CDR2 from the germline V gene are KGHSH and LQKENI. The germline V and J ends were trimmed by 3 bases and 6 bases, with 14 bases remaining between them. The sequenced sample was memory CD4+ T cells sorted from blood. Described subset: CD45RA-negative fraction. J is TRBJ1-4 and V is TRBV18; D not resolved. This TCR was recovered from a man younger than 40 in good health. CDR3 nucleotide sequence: TGTGCCAGCTCACCCATAGGGTCTGGGGATGAAAAACTGTTTTTT. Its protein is CASSPIGSGDEKLFF.